This T cell receptor (beta chain) was found in a study of cytomegalovirus exposure and HLA in healthy donors. Germline CDR1 and CDR2: SGHNT and YYREEE (reference sequence). The germline V and J ends were trimmed by 2 bases and 7 bases, with 18 bases remaining between them. There are 16 residues in the CDR3. Study-level findings and limits: Productive rates of about 87% or about 30% were seen for most TCR beta V segments in an earlier analysis. Analyses of presence/absence relied on an assumption of roughly uniform sequencing depth across donors. Later, an analysis showed that TCR beta chains associated with HLA were more clonally expanded than others that were equally common.

13 Jbeta primers and 60 Vbeta primers were used for the PCR. Profiled with immunoSEQ multiplex PCR; TCRdb holds only in-frame clones, not every one. The sample lists around 120,000 clones; 55% to 75% were seen once. This clone showed up just a few times. Its target is unknown. The sample comprised PBMCs. The receptor's source is a man under 40 in good health and CMV-seropositive. The chain carries TRBV5-4 and TRBJ2-2; D perhaps matches TRBD1 (5 bases). CDR3 bases: TGTGCCAGCAGCTTAGGGGCAGGGAAAAATGGCGGGGAGCTGTTTTTT. It specifies CASSLGAGKNGGELFF.